A single T cell receptor (beta chain) is shown here with its context. Its antigen is unidentified. The CDR3 is 13 residues long. The germline V gene has CDR1 SGHTA and CDR2 FQGTGA. V was pared by 3 bases and J by 6 bases, with 10 bases between. The source of the sample is a study of beta chain features in type 1 diabetes. General study results and limits: Type 1 diabetes patients had VDJ junctions that carried fewer insertions and more deletions. Resolution of whether HLA type affects TCRB rearrangement was not achieved here.

The study reverse transcribed the entire isolated RNA, so it sequenced expressed TCRB transcripts. Profiled with immunoSEQ multiplex PCR; TCRdb holds only in-frame clones, not every one. The table lists under 350,000 clones, around 7.8% of them singletons. The TCR originated in a woman in her late teens or twenties in good health. J is TRBJ2-3 and V is TRBV7-3; D gene uncertain. What was sequenced was central memory CD4+ T cells from blood. CDR3 nucleotides: TGTGCCAGCAGCTTTCTGTCTGGGGATACGCAGTATTTT. This encodes CASSFLSGDTQYF. Using reference TRBV7-3 and TRBJ2-3 for the parts outside the CDR3, the full variable domain is GAGVSQTPSNKVTEKGKYVELRCDPISGHTALYWYRQSLGQGPEFLIYFQGTGAADDSGLPNDRFFAVRPEGSVSTLKIQRTERGDSAVYLCASSFLSGDTQYFGPGTRLTVL.